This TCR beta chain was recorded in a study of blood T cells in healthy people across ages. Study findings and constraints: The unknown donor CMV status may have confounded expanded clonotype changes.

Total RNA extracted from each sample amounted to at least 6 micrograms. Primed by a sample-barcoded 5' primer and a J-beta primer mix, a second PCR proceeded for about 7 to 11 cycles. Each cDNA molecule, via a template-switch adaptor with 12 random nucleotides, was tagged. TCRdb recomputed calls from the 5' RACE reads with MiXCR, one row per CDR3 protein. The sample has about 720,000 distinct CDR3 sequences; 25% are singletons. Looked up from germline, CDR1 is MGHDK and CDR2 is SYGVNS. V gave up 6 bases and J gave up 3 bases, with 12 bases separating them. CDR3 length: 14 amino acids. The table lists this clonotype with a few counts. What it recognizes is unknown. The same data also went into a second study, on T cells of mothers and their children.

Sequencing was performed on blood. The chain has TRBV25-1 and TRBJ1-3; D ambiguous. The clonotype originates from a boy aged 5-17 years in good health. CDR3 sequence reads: CASRDPGHGNTIYF. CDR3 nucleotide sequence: TGTGCCAGCAGAGACCCGGGCCATGGAAACACCATATATTTT. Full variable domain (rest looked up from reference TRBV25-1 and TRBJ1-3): EADIYQTPRYLVIGTGKKITLECSQTMGHDKMYWYQQDPGMELHLIHYSYGVNSTEKGDLSSESTVSRIRTEHFPLTLESARPSHTSQYLCASRDPGHGNTIYFGEGSWLTVV.